This TCR beta chain appears in the sequencing data of a study of identical twins. Study conclusions and caveats: Excess twin sharing in beta out-of-frame sequences was weaker. Out-of-frame TCR alpha sharing observed in monozygotic twins exceeded model estimates.

From the 5' RACE reads, TCRdb called clonotypes with MiXCR, one entry per CDR3 protein. The sample records 450,000 to 600,000 distinct CDR3 sequences, more than 20% being singletons. Looked up from germline, CDR1 is SGHNT and CDR2 is YENEEA. Trimming took 5 bases from V and 3 from J, leaving 7 bases between them. The CDR3 sequence is 12 residues long. On this clonotype: Antigen unknown.

The sample was also reused in another study, on yellow fever vaccine responses in identical twins.

The TCR originated in a woman aged 18-29 years in good health. The J gene is TRBJ2-5, the V gene TRBV11-3; D gene unclear. What was sequenced was CD4+ T cells sorted from blood. The CDR3 DNA reads TGTGCCAGCAGCATTAGTAAAGAGACCCAGTACTTC. Translated, it gives CASSISKETQYF.